Listed below are T cell receptor beta chains from one sample, sequenced in a study of vaccination effects on CD4 cells after COVID-19. These TCRs are of unknown antigen specificity. TCRdb's table, derived via immunoSEQ multiplex PCR, lists solely in-frame clones and lacks some. Of tens of thousands of clones listed, over 70% are singletons. The sample consisted of CD4+ T cells from PBMCs cultured with SARS-CoV-2 spike peptides, taken after COVID-19 vaccination. All receptors derive from a human donor who received a COVID-19 vaccine. CDR3s include the opening cysteine and the closing phenylalanine or tryptophan. A D gene is named only where the DNA matches it firmly. Clone sizes are given selectively: once, few, many, or a class where the clone is expanded.

cdr3_nt	cdr3_aa	j_call	clone_size	v_call	cdr3_length	d_call
TGTGCCAGCAGCCGCGACAGGGTGGGGAATTCACCCCTCCACTTT	CASSRDRVGNSPLHF	TRBJ1-6	once	TRBV7-9	15	TRBD1
TGTGCCTGGAGTGTACGTCTGAAAGAGACCCAGTACTTC	CAWSVRLKETQYF	TRBJ2-5	NA	TRBV30	13	NA
TGTGCCAGCAGCTCACAGGGCGGGGTGGGCACTGAAGCTTTCTTT	CASSSQGGVGTEAFF	TRBJ1-1	NA	TRBV7-9	15	NA
TGTGCCAGCAGCATAGGGGTAGACACTGAAGCTTTCTTT	CASSIGVDTEAFF	TRBJ1-1	NA	TRBV3-1/TRBV3-2	13	NA
TGTGCCAGCAGCCCTGTCGGGAGGGAGCAGTACTTC	CASSPVGREQYF	TRBJ2-7	few	TRBV7-9	12	TRBD2
TGCAGCGTTGAGGACAGTTCTGGTTATGGCTACACCTTC	CSVEDSSGYGYTF	TRBJ1-2	NA	TRBV29-1	13	NA
TGCGCCAGCAGTGACCCCGGACTAGCGGGGAACACCGGGGAGCTGTTTTTT	CASSDPGLAGNTGELFF	TRBJ2-2	few	TRBV10-1	17	TRBD2
TGTGCCAGCAGCCAAGGGACAGGGGTTTTGTCCCAGCATTTT	CASSQGTGVLSQHF	TRBJ1-5	NA	TRBV3-1/TRBV3-2	14	TRBD1
TGTGCCAGCAGTTACTCAGGACAGACTAACTATGGCTACACCTTC	CASSYSGQTNYGYTF	TRBJ1-2	NA	TRBV6-5	15	NA
TGCGCCAGCAGCCGATTCCTAGCGGGGGTTGAGACCCAGTACTTC	CASSRFLAGVETQYF	TRBJ2-5	NA	TRBV4-1	15	TRBD2
TGTGCCATCAAGACTAGCGGGACAGATACGCAGTATTTT	CAIKTSGTDTQYF	TRBJ2-3	NA	TRBV6-5	13	TRBD2
TGTGCCAGCAGCTTGGTGGTAGCGGGAGGGCCTCACCAAGAGACCCAGTACTTC	CASSLVVAGGPHQETQYF	TRBJ2-5	few	TRBV7-2	18	TRBD2
TGCGCCAGCAGCTTAGCCCGGGGCTATGGCTACACCTTC	CASSLARGYGYTF	TRBJ1-2	NA	TRBV5-1	13	NA
TGTGCCAGCAGTTACCGCAACAGCAGACTTGATCAGCCCCAGCATTTT	CASSYRNSRLDQPQHF	TRBJ1-5	few	TRBV6-6	16	NA
TGCGCCAGCAGCTTAGAATCTACCTCCTACGAGCAGTACTTC	CASSLESTSYEQYF	TRBJ2-7	few	TRBV5-1	14	NA
TGCGCCAGCAGCTTGGTTTGGGGCAGGGGGAACACTGAAGCTTTCTTT	CASSLVWGRGNTEAFF	TRBJ1-1	NA	TRBV5-1	16	NA
TGTGCCAGCACCGTAAACAGGGGGCGTGAGACCCAGTACTTC	CASTVNRGRETQYF	TRBJ2-5	NA	TRBV13	14	TRBD1
TGTGCCAGCAGGCGATCTAGCGGGAGAGGGCCCGGGGAGCTGTTTTTT	CASRRSSGRGPGELFF	TRBJ2-2	NA	TRBV11-2	16	TRBD2
TGTGCCAGCAGCTTTATTCTGGAGTTCACAGATACGCAGTATTTT	CASSFILEFTDTQYF	TRBJ2-3	NA	TRBV7-2	15	NA
TGTGCCAGTAGCTACGGGACGCCAGGATCAAGTAGTTCACCCCTCCACTTT	CASSYGTPGSSSSPLHF	TRBJ1-6	NA	TRBV19	17	NA
TGTGCCAGTAGTCCACCAGGGGACAGGAGCTACAATGAGCAGTTCTTC	CASSPPGDRSYNEQFF	TRBJ2-1	NA	TRBV19	16	TRBD1
TGTGCCAGTACTAGTCGACGCGGGGGCCAAGAGACCCAGTACTTC	CASTSRRGGQETQYF	TRBJ2-5	NA	TRBV6-6	15	TRBD2
TGCGCCAGCAGCGGGATAGCGGGGGAAGATAATTCACCCCTCCACTTT	CASSGIAGEDNSPLHF	TRBJ1-6	NA	TRBV5-1	16	NA
TGCGCCAGCAGCTTGTTTCGGCCCGAGAACAATGAGCAGTTCTTC	CASSLFRPENNEQFF	TRBJ2-1	NA	TRBV5-1	15	NA
TGTGCCACCAGCAGGGCCCGGGCGCGTAGCAATCAGCCCCAGCATTTT	CATSRARARSNQPQHF	TRBJ1-5	NA	TRBV15	16	NA
TGTGCCAGCAGCATAGGACATTATAATTCACCCCTCCACTTT	CASSIGHYNSPLHF	TRBJ1-6	NA	TRBV5-4	14	NA
TGTGCCAGCAGTGAAGTGGCCGAAAAACTGTTTTTT	CASSEVAEKLFF	TRBJ1-4	few	TRBV6-1	12	NA
TGTGCCAGCAGTTTACTGACAGGGCAAGAGACCCAGTACTTC	CASSLLTGQETQYF	TRBJ2-5	NA	TRBV6-5	14	TRBD1
TGCGCCAGCAGCTTTTTGGCGGAGAACACCGGGGAGCTGTTTTTT	CASSFLAENTGELFF	TRBJ2-2	NA	TRBV5-1	15	NA
TGTGCCAGAAGTTTTACTAATTTGGACCGTATAAGCTCTGGGGCCAACGTCCTGACTTTC	CARSFTNLDRISSGANVLTF	TRBJ2-6	NA	TRBV5-3	20	NA
TGTGCCACCCACAGGGTAGAAGCGAACACCGGGGAGCTGTTTTTT	CATHRVEANTGELFF	TRBJ2-2	NA	TRBV6-5	15	NA
TGTGCCAGCAGTTATGACCCCTCTATCGGCTATGGCTACACCTTC	CASSYDPSIGYGYTF	TRBJ1-2	large	TRBV6-6	15	NA
TGTGCCAGCAGCCAAAGCGGGAGAGTAGGCGAGCAGTACTTC	CASSQSGRVGEQYF	TRBJ2-7	NA	TRBV14	14	TRBD2
TGTGCCAGCTCACCGAACAGGGGGGTCTACGAGCAGTACTTC	CASSPNRGVYEQYF	TRBJ2-7	once	TRBV18	14	TRBD1
TGTGCCAGCAGCCAGGGGATCTATGGCTACACCTTC	CASSQGIYGYTF	TRBJ1-2	few	TRBV3-1/TRBV3-2	12	NA
TGTGCCAGCAGTCCAGGACAGTTACTTAATTCACCCCTCCACTTT	CASSPGQLLNSPLHF	TRBJ1-6	few	TRBV28	15	NA
TGTGCCAGCAGCTTAGGAATGGGAACCACTGAAGCTTTCTTT	CASSLGMGTTEAFF	TRBJ1-1	NA	TRBV11-2	14	NA
TGTGCCAGCAGCCAACTAGACAGGGATACGCAGTATTTT	CASSQLDRDTQYF	TRBJ2-3	NA	TRBV5-5	13	NA
TGTGCCAGCAGTCCACGGGATAGGGTTTATAGCAATCAGCCCCAGCATTTT	CASSPRDRVYSNQPQHF	TRBJ1-5	NA	TRBV2	17	NA